This T cell receptor beta chain was retrieved from a study of cytomegalovirus exposure and HLA in healthy donors. The PCR was carried out with 60 Vbeta primers and 13 Jbeta primers. The assay was immunoSEQ multiplex PCR, and TCRdb's table has in-frame clones only and misses some. The data contain approximately 82,000 clones, about 79% of them singletons. Looked up from germline, CDR1 is KGHSH and CDR2 is LQKENI. The CDR3 loop spans 17 amino acids. V was pared by 0 bases and J by 0 bases, with 6 bases of the junction left unmatched. Input material: PBMCs. This clonotype was obtained from a man aged 35 to 55 in good health and CMV-seronegative. The V gene is TRBV18, the J gene TRBJ1-1, with 8 bases identical to TRBD1. DNA of the CDR3: TGTGCCAGCTCACCACCAAGACAGGGGTCGATGAACACTGAAGCTTTCTTT. Residues: CASSPPRQGSMNTEAFF.